This TCR beta chain was sequenced for a study of shared clonotypes between healthy human individuals. Findings and caveats of the study: Clonotype sharing across donors was expected to vary with sequencing depth.

Measured with immunoSEQ multiplex PCR; TCRdb has only the in-frame clones, and not every one. Counted here are over 400,000 clones, around 85% occurring once; the ten biggest clones make up approximately 11%. Note on this clone: What it binds is unknown.

Healthy HIV-negative adults with no recent acute infections or vaccinations were recruited as donors. CDR3 length: 16 residues. Germline CDR1 and CDR2: ENHRY and SYGVKD. V was pared by 4 bases and J by 2 bases, with 14 bases between. Material for sequencing was PBMCs. The chain employs TRBV10-3 and TRBJ2-2; D possibly corresponds to TRBD1 (6 bases). This TCR was sampled from a woman aged 40 to 49 in good health. Some clones in this sample may be carry-over from other donors' samples. The CDR3 sequence is CAISGERGFNTGELFF. The CDR3 DNA reads as TGTGCCATCAGTGGGGAGAGGGGGTTTAACACCGGGGAGCTGTTTTTT.